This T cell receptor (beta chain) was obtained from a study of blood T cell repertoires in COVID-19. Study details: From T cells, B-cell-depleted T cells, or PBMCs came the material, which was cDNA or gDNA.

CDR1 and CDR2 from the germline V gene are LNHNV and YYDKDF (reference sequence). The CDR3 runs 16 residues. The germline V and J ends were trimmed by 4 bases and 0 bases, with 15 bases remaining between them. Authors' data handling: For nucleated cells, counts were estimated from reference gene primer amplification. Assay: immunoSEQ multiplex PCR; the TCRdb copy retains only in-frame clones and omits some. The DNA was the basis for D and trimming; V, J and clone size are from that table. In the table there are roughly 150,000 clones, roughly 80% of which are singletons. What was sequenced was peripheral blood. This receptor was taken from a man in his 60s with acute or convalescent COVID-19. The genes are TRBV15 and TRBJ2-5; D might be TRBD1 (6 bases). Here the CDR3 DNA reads TGTGCCACCAGCATAGGGGTACAGGGATACCAAGAGACCCAGTACTTC. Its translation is CATSIGVQGYQETQYF.